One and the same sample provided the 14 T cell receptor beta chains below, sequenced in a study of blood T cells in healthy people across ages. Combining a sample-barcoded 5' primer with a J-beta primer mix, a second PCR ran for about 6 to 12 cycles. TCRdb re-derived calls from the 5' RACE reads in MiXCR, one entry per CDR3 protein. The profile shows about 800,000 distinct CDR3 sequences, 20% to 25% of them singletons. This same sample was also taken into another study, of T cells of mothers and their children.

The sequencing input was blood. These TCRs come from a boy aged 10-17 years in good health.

The CDR3 nucleotides read TGCAGCGTTGGGGAGCACTACGAGCAGTACTTC. Protein sequence: CSVGEHYEQYF. V usage is TRBV29-1 and J usage is TRBJ2-1; D may be TRBD2 (5 bases). TRBJ2-7 matches the DNA end more closely, so the J call is doubtful. Per the germline V gene, CDR1 is SQVTM and CDR2 is ANQGSEA. This CDR3 contains 11 residues.

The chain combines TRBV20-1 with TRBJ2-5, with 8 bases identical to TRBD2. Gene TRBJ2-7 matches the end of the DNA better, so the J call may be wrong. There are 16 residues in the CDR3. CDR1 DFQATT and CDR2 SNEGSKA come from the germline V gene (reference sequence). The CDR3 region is CSALGQAAGAPYEQYF. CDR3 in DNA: TGCAGTGCTCTTGGACAAGCAGCGGGGGCACCCTACGAGCAGTACTTC.

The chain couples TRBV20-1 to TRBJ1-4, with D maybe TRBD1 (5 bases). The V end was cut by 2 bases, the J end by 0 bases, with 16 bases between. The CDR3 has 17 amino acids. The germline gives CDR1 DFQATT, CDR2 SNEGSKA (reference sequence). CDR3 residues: CSARRNPGAPTNEKLFF. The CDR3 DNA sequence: TGCAGTGCTAGACGCAACCCCGGGGCTCCAACTAATGAAAAACTGTTTTTT.

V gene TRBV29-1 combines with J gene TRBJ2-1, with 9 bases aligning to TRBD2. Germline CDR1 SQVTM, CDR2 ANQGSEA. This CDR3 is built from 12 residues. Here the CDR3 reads CSLAGAGNEQFF. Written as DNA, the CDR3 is TGCAGTTTAGCGGGAGCGGGAAATGAGCAGTTCTTC.

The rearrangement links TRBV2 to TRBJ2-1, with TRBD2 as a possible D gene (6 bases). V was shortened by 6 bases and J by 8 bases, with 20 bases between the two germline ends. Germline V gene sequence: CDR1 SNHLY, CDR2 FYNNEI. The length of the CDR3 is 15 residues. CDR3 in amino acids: CASRTQGGKMHEQFF. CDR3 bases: TGTGCCAGCAGGACCCAGGGCGGGAAGATGCATGAGCAGTTCTTC.

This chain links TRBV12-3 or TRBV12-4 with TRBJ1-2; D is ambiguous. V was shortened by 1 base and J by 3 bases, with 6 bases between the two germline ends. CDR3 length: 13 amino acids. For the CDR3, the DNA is TGTGCCAGCAGTTTAGGGGCTTACTATGGCTACACCTTC. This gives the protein CASSLGAYYGYTF.

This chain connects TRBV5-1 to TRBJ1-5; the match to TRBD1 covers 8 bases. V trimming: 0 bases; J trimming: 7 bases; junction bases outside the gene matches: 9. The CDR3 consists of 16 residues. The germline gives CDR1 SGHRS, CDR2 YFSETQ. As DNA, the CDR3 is TGCGCCAGCAGCTTGGGGACAGGGAATAATGGGCAGCCCCAGCATTTT. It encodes CASSLGTGNNGQPQHF.

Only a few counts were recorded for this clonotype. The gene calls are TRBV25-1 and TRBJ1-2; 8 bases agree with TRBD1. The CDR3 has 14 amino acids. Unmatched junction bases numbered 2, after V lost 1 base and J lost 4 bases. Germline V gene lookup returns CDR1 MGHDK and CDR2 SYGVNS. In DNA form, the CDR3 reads TGTGCCAGCAGTGAATCGGGACAGGTCTATGGCTACACCTTC. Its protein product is CASSESGQVYGYTF.

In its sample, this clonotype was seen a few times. For the CDR3, the DNA is TGTGCCAGCAGCTCCTACGTGGATACGCAGTATTTT. Translated: CASSSYVDTQYF. The chain uses TRBV12-3 or TRBV12-4 and TRBJ2-3, with no clear D. V was shortened by 6 bases and J by 6 bases, with 10 bases between the two germline ends. The CDR3 length is 12 residues.

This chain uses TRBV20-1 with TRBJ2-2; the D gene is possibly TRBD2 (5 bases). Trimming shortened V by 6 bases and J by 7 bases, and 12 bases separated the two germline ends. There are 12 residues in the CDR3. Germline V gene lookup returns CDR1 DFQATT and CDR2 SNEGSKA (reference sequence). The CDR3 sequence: CSAERSHGELFF. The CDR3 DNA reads TGCAGTGCGGAGCGGTCTCACGGGGAGCTGTTTTTT.

CDR3 residues: CASSFVQGEKLFF. The DNA of the CDR3 is TGTGCCAGCAGCTTCGTCCAAGGAGAAAAACTGTTTTTT. This rearrangement joins TRBV7-9 to TRBJ1-4; D not certain. Germline V gives CDR1 SEHNR, CDR2 FQNEAQ (reference sequence). The CDR3 consists of 13 residues. Trimming took off 3 bases at V and 8 bases at J, with 10 bases between the two ends.

CDR3 DNA: TGTGCCAGCAGTTTTAGTCAATTTGAGAAGCATTTT. Its translation: CASSFSQFEKHF. The V gene is TRBV28, the J gene TRBJ1-5; D gene uncertain. The germline V gene has CDR1 MDHEN and CDR2 SYDVKM. This CDR3 is built from 12 residues. The V gene lost 3 bases and the J gene lost 14 bases, with 14 bases spanning the gap.

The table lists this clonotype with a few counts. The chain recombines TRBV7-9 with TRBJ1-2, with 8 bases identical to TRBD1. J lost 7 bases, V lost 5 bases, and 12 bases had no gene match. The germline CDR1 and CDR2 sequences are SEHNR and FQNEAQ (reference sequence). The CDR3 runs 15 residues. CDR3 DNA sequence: TGTGCCAGCAGCCCCGGGACAGGTGGGACTTCTGGCTACACCTTC. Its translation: CASSPGTGGTSGYTF. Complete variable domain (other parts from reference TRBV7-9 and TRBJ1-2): DTGVSQNPRHKITKRGQNVTFRCDPISEHNRLYWYRQTLGQGPEFLTYFQNEAQLEKSRLLSDRFSAERPKGSFSTLEIQRTEQGDSAMYLCASSPGTGGTSGYTFGSGTRLTVV.

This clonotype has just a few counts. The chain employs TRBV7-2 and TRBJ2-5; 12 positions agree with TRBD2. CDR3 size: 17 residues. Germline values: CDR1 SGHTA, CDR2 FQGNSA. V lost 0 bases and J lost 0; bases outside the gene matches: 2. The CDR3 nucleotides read TGTGCCAGCAGCTTAGCGCTAGCGGGGGGGTACCAAGAGACCCAGTACTTC. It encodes CASSLALAGGYQETQYF.